What follows is one TCR beta chain and its context. The antigen remains undetermined. This CDR3 is 15 amino acids long. Per the germline V gene, CDR1 is MNHEY and CDR2 is SVGAGI. V lost 6 bases, J lost 6 bases, and 9 bases stayed unmatched. This sample is drawn from a study of cytomegalovirus exposure and HLA in healthy donors. General study points: Further analysis was carried out later, and it showed several of the most significant clusters appearing linked to common viral pathogens. Associated with HLA alleles at 0.05 false discovery rate in a later analysis were about 17,000 TCR beta sequences. The authors later found TCR association rates varying by HLA locus, with DRB1 most and HLA-C fewest. In an earlier analysis, productive rearrangement rates for most beta V segments clustered near 87% or 30%.

PCR primers comprised 60 Vbeta and 13 Jbeta primers. Profiling relied on immunoSEQ multiplex PCR, and the TCRdb table lists in-frame clones only, not all of them. The table lists 150,000 to 200,000 clones, approximately 71% of them singletons, with 1.5% in the top ten. The chain carries TRBV6-5 and TRBJ1-5; 9 nucleotides match TRBD1. The sequencing input was PBMCs. The sequence was collected from a girl aged 5 to 17 in good health and CMV-seronegative. The CDR3 DNA reads as TGTGCCAGCAGACCGGGGGACAGGGCGGCTCAGCCCCAGCATTTT. Protein: CASRPGDRAAQPQHF.